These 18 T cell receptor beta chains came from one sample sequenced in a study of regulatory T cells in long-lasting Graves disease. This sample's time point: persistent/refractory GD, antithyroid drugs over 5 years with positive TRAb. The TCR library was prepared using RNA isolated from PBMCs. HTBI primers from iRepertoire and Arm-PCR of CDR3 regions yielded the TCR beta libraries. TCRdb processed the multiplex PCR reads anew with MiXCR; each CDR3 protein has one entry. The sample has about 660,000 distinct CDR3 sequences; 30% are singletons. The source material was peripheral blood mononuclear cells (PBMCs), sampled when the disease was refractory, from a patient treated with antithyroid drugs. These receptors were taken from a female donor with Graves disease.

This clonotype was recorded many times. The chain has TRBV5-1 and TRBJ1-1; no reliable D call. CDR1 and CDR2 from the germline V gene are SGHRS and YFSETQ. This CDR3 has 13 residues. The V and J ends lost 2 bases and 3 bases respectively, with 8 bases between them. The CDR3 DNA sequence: TGCGCCAGCAGCTTAGTGGTGGACACTGAAGCTTTCTTT. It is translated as CASSLVVDTEAFF.

Here the CDR3 DNA reads TGTGCCAGCAAACTCCAGGGGGTAATCAATCAGCCCCAGCATTTT. Translating it yields CASKLQGVINQPQHF. The chain couples TRBV2 to TRBJ1-5; the match to TRBD1 covers 7 bases. The germline V gene has CDR1 SNHLY and CDR2 FYNNEI. The CDR3 has 15 amino acids. The V segment lost 7 bases and the J segment 3 bases; nucleotides outside the gene matches: 9. The variable domain in full, with the rest retrieved from reference TRBV2 and TRBJ1-5, is EPEVTQTPSHQVTQMGQEVILRCVPISNHLYFYWYRQILGQKVEFLVSFYNNEISEKSEIFDDQFSVERPDGSNFTLKIRSTKLEDSAMYFCASKLQGVINQPQHFGDGTRLSIL.

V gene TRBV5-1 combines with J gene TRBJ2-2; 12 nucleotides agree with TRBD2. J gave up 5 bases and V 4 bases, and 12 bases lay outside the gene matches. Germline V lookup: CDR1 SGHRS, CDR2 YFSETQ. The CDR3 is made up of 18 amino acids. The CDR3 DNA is TGCGCCAGCAGCAATTTCGGACTAGCGGGATCGGGTACCGGGGAGCTGTTTTTT. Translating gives CASSNFGLAGSGTGELFF.

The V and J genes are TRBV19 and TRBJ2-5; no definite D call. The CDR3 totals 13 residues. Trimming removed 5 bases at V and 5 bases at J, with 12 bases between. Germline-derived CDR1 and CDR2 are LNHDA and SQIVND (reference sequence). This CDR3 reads CASSPGVRETQYF. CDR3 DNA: TGTGCCAGTAGTCCGGGTGTTAGGGAGACCCAGTACTTC.

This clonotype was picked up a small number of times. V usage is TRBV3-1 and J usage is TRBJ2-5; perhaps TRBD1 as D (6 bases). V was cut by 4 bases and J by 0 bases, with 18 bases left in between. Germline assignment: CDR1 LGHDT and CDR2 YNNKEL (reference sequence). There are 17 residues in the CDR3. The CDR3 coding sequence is TGTGCCAGCAGCCTCCAAGGGGCAGGGACATACCAAGAGACCCAGTACTTC. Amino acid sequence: CASSLQGAGTYQETQYF.

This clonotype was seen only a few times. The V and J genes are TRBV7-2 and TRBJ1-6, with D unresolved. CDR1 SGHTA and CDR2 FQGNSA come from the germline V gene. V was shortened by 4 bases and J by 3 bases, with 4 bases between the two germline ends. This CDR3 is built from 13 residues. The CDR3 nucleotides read TGTGCCAGCAGCTCGTACTATAATTCACCCCTCCACTTT. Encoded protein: CASSSYYNSPLHF.

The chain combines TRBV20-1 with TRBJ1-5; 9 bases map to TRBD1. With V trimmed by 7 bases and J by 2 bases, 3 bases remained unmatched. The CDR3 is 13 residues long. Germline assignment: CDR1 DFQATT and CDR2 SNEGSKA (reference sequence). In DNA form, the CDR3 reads TGCAGTGTAAGGACAGGGGGCAATCAGCCCCAGCATTTT. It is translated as CSVRTGGNQPQHF.

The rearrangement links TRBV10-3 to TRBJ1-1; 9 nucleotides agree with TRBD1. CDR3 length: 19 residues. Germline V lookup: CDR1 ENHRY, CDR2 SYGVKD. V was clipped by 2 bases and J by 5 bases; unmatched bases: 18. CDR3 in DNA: TGTGCCATCAGTGAGCCTCCGGGACAGGGACCCGAAATCGGGACTGAAGCTTTCTTT. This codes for CAISEPPGQGPEIGTEAFF.

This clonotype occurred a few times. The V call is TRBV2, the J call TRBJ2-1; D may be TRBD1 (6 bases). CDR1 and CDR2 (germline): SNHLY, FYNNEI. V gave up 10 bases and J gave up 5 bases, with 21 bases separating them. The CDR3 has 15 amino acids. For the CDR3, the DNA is TGTGCCACAGCAGGGGTTCTTTGGGAAGACAATGAGCAGTTCTTC. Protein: CATAGVLWEDNEQFF.

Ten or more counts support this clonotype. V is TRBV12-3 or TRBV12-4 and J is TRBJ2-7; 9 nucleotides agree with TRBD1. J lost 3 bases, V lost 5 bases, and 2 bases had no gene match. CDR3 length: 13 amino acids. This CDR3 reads CASSRQGGYEQYF. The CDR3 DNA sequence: TGTGCCAGCAGTCGACAGGGGGGCTACGAGCAGTACTTC.

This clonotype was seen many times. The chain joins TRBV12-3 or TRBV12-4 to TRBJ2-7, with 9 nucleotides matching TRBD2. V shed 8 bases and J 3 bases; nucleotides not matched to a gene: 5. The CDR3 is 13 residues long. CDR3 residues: CASGSTSGYEQYF. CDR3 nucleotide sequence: TGTGCCAGCGGATCGACTAGCGGCTACGAGCAGTACTTC.

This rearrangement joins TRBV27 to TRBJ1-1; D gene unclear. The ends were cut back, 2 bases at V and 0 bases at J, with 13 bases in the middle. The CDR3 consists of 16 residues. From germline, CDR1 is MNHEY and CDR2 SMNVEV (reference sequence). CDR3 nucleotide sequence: TGTGCCAGCAGTTTAAATTCGGTAACTATGAACACTGAAGCTTTCTTT. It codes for CASSLNSVTMNTEAFF.

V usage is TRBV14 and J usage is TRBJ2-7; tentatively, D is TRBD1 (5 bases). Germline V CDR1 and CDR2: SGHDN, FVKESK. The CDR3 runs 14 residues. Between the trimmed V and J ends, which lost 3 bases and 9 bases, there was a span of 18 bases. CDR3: CASSQSSGRLRQYF. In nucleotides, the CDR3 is TGTGCCAGCAGCCAGTCGTCAGGGCGGCTACGGCAGTACTTC.

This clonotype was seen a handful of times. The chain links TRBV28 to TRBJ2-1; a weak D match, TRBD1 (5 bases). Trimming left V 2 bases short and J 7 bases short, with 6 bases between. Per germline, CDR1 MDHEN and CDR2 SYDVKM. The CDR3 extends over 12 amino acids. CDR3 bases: TGTGCCAGCAGTTTAAAGGGGAATGAGCAGTTCTTC. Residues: CASSLKGNEQFF.

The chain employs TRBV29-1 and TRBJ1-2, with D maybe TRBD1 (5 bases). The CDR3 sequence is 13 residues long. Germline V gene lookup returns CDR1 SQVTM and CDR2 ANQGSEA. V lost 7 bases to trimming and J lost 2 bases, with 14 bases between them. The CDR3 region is CSALGPPNYGYTF. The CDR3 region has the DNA TGCAGCGCCTTGGGACCTCCGAACTATGGCTACACCTTC.

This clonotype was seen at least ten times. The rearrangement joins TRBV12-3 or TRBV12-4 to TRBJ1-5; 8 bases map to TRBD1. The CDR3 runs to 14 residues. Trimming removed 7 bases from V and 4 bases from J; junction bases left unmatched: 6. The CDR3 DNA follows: TGTGCCAGCAACCCTACAGGGGGGAATCAGCCCCAGCATTTT. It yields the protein CASNPTGGNQPQHF.

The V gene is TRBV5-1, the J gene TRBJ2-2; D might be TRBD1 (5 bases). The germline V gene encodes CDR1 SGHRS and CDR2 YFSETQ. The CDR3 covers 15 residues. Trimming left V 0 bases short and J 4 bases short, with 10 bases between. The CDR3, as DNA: TGCGCCAGCAGCTTGGACAGGTCTTCCACCGGGGAGCTGTTTTTT. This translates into CASSLDRSSTGELFF. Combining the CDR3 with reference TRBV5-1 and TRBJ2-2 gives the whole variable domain KAGVTQTPRYLIKTRGQQVTLSCSPISGHRSVSWYQQTPGQGLQFLFEYFSETQRNKGNFPGRFSGRQFSNSRSEMNVSTLELGDSALYLCASSLDRSSTGELFFGEGSRLTVL.

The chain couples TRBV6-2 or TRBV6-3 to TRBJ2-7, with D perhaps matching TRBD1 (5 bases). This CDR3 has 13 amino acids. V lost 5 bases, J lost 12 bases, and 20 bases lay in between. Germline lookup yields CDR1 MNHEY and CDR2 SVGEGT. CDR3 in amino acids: CASSTQGPCFLYF. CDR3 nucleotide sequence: TGTGCCAGCAGTACCCAGGGTCCATGCTTTCTGTACTTC.